The subject of this entry is one TCR beta chain. This specimen belongs to a study of blood T cell repertoires in COVID-19. Study-wide background: Specimens from acute and convalescent COVID-19 originated in the United States, Italy and Spain. Nucleic acid was either cDNA or gDNA, and it came from T cells, B-cell-depleted T cells, or PBMCs.

The CDR3 sequence is 15 residues long. Germline CDR1 MDHEN, CDR2 SYDVKM. V lost 3 bases and J 5 bases, leaving 16 bases between the germline ends. Per the original methods: Reference gene primer amplification yielded estimated nucleated cell counts. Method: immunoSEQ multiplex PCR; TCRdb's copy keeps in-frame clones and lacks some. V, J and clone size are taken as reported in that table, and D and trimming were inferred from the DNA itself. Here the sample spans roughly 65,000 clones, about 82% being singletons. This chain links TRBV28 with TRBJ1-2, with D perhaps matching TRBD1 (6 bases). The TCR comes from a man between 50 and 59 years old with acute or convalescent COVID-19. The sample taken for sequencing was peripheral blood. This CDR3 is CASSFIQGNTYGYTF. The CDR3 DNA sequence: TGTGCCAGCAGTTTTATACAGGGAAATACTTATGGCTACACCTTC.